These 23 T cell receptor beta chains came from one sample sequenced in a study of T-cell memory formation after mild COVID-19. TCRdb redid the calling of the 5' RACE reads with MiXCR, one entry per CDR3 protein. The sample carries some 130,000 distinct CDR3 sequences, almost 25% recorded once. Source material: PBMCs or a T cell subset sorted from them (not recorded which). These receptors all stem from an adult woman who had mild COVID-19 (a few samples of this study predate the infection). Cell type and time point are not known.

The gene calls are TRBV6-2 or TRBV6-3 and TRBJ2-1; tentatively, D is TRBD2 (5 bases). The CDR3 extends over 17 amino acids. CDR1 MNHEY and CDR2 SVGEGT come from the germline V gene. The V and J ends lost 6 bases and 1 base respectively, with 19 bases between them. The CDR3 nucleotides read TGTGCCAGCAGCCTCGATGGAGCGGAGCTATCCTACAATGAGCAGTTCTTC. It codes for CASSLDGAELSYNEQFF.

The J gene is TRBJ1-5, the V gene TRBV28; no reliable D call. CDR3 length: 12 residues. CDR1 and CDR2 (germline): MDHEN, SYDVKM. Trimming cost V 4 bases and J 9 bases, with 10 bases left between them. This chain's CDR3 is CASSSTPPPQHF. CDR3 bases: TGTGCCAGCAGTTCAACCCCACCGCCCCAGCATTTT.

This clonotype has more than one count but fewer than ten. J is TRBJ2-2 and V is TRBV10-3; 7 bases match TRBD1. The CDR3 spans 16 residues. J was trimmed by 4 bases and V by 0 bases; bases with no gene match: 5. Germline V lookup: CDR1 ENHRY, CDR2 SYGVKD. In DNA form, the CDR3 reads TGTGCCATCAGTGAGTCTGAGGGGGCGGCCACCGGGGAGCTGTTTTTT. This sequence encodes CAISESEGAATGELFF.

This chain connects TRBV7-6 to TRBJ2-7; TRBD2 agrees at 8 bases. V lost 2 bases and J lost 3; bases outside the gene matches: 6. Germline loops: CDR1 SGHVS, CDR2 FNYEAQ. The CDR3 runs 15 residues. The CDR3 DNA sequence: TGTGCCAGCAGCTTAATCGGCGGGGGGCTCTACGAGCAGTACTTC. Its protein product is CASSLIGGGLYEQYF.

The chain joins TRBV15 to TRBJ1-2, with 10 bases lining up with TRBD1. Germline lookup yields CDR1 LNHNV and CDR2 YYDKDF (reference sequence). The CDR3 sequence is 15 residues long. With V trimmed by 0 bases and J by 4 bases, 2 bases remained unmatched. CDR3 nucleotide sequence: TGTGCCACCAGCAGAGATAGGGACAGGGGCTATGGCTACACCTTC. Translated: CATSRDRDRGYGYTF.

The chain joins TRBV6-2 or TRBV6-3 to TRBJ2-2; 8 nucleotides agree with TRBD2. The CDR3 totals 21 residues. Trimming removed 0 bases from V and 1 base from J; junction bases left unmatched: 16. CDR1 and CDR2 from the germline V gene are MNHEY and SVGEGT. CDR3 residues: CASSYSSGLEMFSGNTGELFF. CDR3 sequence (DNA): TGTGCCAGCAGTTACTCCTCGGGACTAGAGATGTTTAGCGGGAACACCGGGGAGCTGTTTTTT.

This clonotype turned up a few times. This chain connects TRBV12-3 or TRBV12-4 to TRBJ2-1, with D perhaps matching TRBD2 (7 bases). This CDR3 has 13 amino acids. Trimming removed 7 bases at V and 10 bases at J, with 17 bases between. CDR3 sequence reads: CASTLGASGEQFF. DNA for the CDR3: TGTGCCAGCACCTTGGGGGCTAGCGGCGAGCAGTTCTTC.

This chain uses TRBV6-2 or TRBV6-3 with TRBJ2-3; D is uncertain. Germline V gene sequence: CDR1 MNHEY, CDR2 SVGEGT. The V gene lost 3 bases and the J gene lost 0 bases, with 10 bases spanning the gap. The CDR3 length is 15 residues. The CDR3 DNA is TGTGCCAGCAGTTATGGGGTCGCGAGCACAGATACGCAGTATTTT. Its translation is CASSYGVASTDTQYF.

This chain uses TRBV4-2 with TRBJ2-3; 7 bases line up with TRBD2. The CDR3 runs to 16 residues. The germline CDR1 and CDR2 sequences are LGHNA and YNFKEQ. The trim removed 0 bases at V and 1 base at J, leaving 4 bases unmatched. The DNA of the CDR3 is TGTGCCAGCAGCCAAGAGGGAACTAGCGGCACAGATACGCAGTATTTT. The encoded protein is CASSQEGTSGTDTQYF.

The gene calls are TRBV29-1 and TRBJ1-1; D unclear. This CDR3 is built from 12 residues. Germline V CDR1 and CDR2: SQVTM, ANQGSEA. The germline V and J ends were trimmed by 6 bases and 3 bases, with 11 bases remaining between them. The CDR3 sequence: CSVTDGDTEAFF. CDR3 DNA sequence: TGCAGCGTAACCGACGGGGACACTGAAGCTTTCTTT.

V and J are TRBV7-9 and TRBJ2-1, with 9 positions matching TRBD2. Germline V gene sequence: CDR1 SEHNR, CDR2 FQNEAQ (reference sequence). J lost 15 bases, V lost 5 bases, and 5 bases had no gene match. The CDR3 consists of 11 residues. CDR3 bases: TGTGCCAGCAGCCTTAGCGGGGGATGGTTCTTC. It specifies CASSLSGGWFF.

The V gene is TRBV7-8, the J gene TRBJ2-6; 8 nucleotides align to TRBD2. This CDR3 comprises 19 residues. Per the germline V gene, CDR1 is SGHVS and CDR2 is FQNEAQ. J was trimmed by 5 bases and V by 0 bases; bases with no gene match: 12. The CDR3 here is CASSLAERGLSRWANVLTF. In nucleotides, the CDR3 is TGTGCCAGCAGCTTAGCGGAGCGGGGGCTTTCTCGTTGGGCCAACGTCCTGACTTTC.

The rearrangement uses TRBV21-1 and TRBJ2-4. TRBV21-1 is deemed a pseudogene. The CDR3 has 15 amino acids. The CDR3 nucleotides are TGTGCCAGCAGCATCGACTCGGTAGCCAAAAACATTCAGTACTTC. It specifies CASSIDSVAKNIQYF.

In nucleotides, the CDR3 is TGTGCCAGCAGCTTGCTAGCGGGAGTAACTTCCGATACGCAGTATTTT. Protein sequence: CASSLLAGVTSDTQYF. The chain couples TRBV27 to TRBJ2-3; TRBD2 agrees at 10 bases. The CDR3 is made up of 16 amino acids. Germline-derived CDR1 and CDR2 are MNHEY and SMNVEV (reference sequence). The junction had 12 bases not matched to a gene; V was cut back by 6 bases and J by 6 bases.

Only a few counts were recorded for this clonotype. This chain uses TRBV12-3 or TRBV12-4 with TRBJ2-1, with 14 bases matching TRBD2. The V gene end was trimmed by 5 bases and the J gene end by 0 bases; junction bases not matched to a gene: 12. This CDR3 is 20 amino acids long. CDR3 residues: CASSTPRGTSGSSSYNEQFF. The CDR3 DNA is TGTGCCAGCAGTACACCCAGGGGGACTAGCGGGAGCAGCTCCTACAATGAGCAGTTCTTC.

V and J are TRBV7-9 and TRBJ2-7; D is unclear. The germline V gene encodes CDR1 SEHNR and CDR2 FQNEAQ (reference sequence). V dropped 8 bases and J dropped 0 bases, with 14 bases sitting between them. This CDR3 spans 14 amino acids. The CDR3, as DNA: TGTGCCAGCGCGCGCTTGGAGTCCTCCTACGAGCAGTACTTC. This encodes CASARLESSYEQYF.

There are a few counts of this clonotype. The chain joins TRBV12-5 to TRBJ2-1; D gene uncertain. The germline V and J ends were trimmed by 2 bases and 3 bases, with 5 bases remaining between them. Germline values: CDR1 LGHNT, CDR2 FRNRAP. This CDR3 comprises 13 residues. CDR3 region: CASGLTGYNEQFF. CDR3 in DNA: TGTGCTAGTGGTTTGACCGGCTACAATGAGCAGTTCTTC.

This chain connects TRBV12-3 or TRBV12-4 to TRBJ2-7, with D possibly TRBD1 on 5 matching bases. The CDR3 totals 14 residues. The V and J ends lost 2 bases and 5 bases respectively, with 13 bases between them. CDR3 loop: CASSLLGLIDEQYF. For the CDR3, the DNA is TGTGCCAGCAGTTTATTGGGGCTTATCGACGAGCAGTACTTC.

With respect to this clonotype: One junction end does not reproduce the germline sequence, and a read error may be involved. V gene TRBV7-7 combines with J gene TRBJ2-3; tentatively, D is TRBD1 or TRBD2 (5 bases each). CDR3 length: 15 residues. CDR1 is SSHAT, CDR2 FNYEAQ, per germline (reference sequence). The CDR3 nucleotides read TGTGCTAGCAGCCGGGACGGCTCTAGCACAGATACGCAGTATTTT. This translates into CASSRDGSSTDTQYF. Filled out from reference TRBV7-7 and TRBJ2-3, the complete variable domain reads GAGVSQSPRYKVTKRGQDVTLRCDPISSHATLYWYQQALGQGPEFLTYFNYEAQPDKSGLPSDRFSAERPEGSISTLTIQRTEQRDSAMYRCASSRDGSSTDTQYFGPGTRLTVL.

In its sample, this clonotype was seen a few times. This chain connects TRBV29-1 to TRBJ1-2, with D unresolved. From germline, CDR1 is SQVTM and CDR2 ANQGSEA. CDR3 length equals 13 residues. The V gene lost 7 bases and the J gene lost 2 bases, with 14 bases spanning the gap. The chain's CDR3 is CSAKGGENYGYTF. The CDR3 DNA follows: TGCAGCGCCAAGGGCGGGGAAAACTATGGCTACACCTTC.

The chain has TRBV12-3 or TRBV12-4 and TRBJ2-1; 9 bases are shared with TRBD1. The CDR3 totals 17 residues. V lost 4 bases, J lost 5 bases, and 12 bases stayed unmatched. The CDR3 region is CASSSIGQGLMDNEQFF. The CDR3 DNA sequence: TGTGCCAGCAGTTCGATTGGACAGGGGCTGATGGACAATGAGCAGTTCTTC.

The chain couples TRBV24-1 to TRBJ2-2, with 7 bases fitting TRBD1. The CDR3 consists of 15 residues. Losses at the gene ends were 0 bases for V and 3 bases for J; bases not matched to a gene: 0. The V gene's germline CDR1 is KGHDR and CDR2 SFDVKD. The CDR3 sequence is CATSDLTGDTGELFF. CDR3 sequence (DNA): TGTGCCACCAGTGATTTGACAGGGGACACCGGGGAGCTGTTTTTT.

This sequence joins TRBV29-1 and TRBJ2-5; 8 bases line up with TRBD2. This CDR3 is 14 amino acids long. Germline V lookup: CDR1 SQVTM, CDR2 ANQGSEA. The J segment lost 5 bases and the V segment lost 6 bases, leaving 11 bases of the junction unmatched. CDR3 DNA sequence: TGCAGCGTGACACAGACTAGCGCGGGGGAGACCCAGTACTTC. The encoded protein is CSVTQTSAGETQYF.